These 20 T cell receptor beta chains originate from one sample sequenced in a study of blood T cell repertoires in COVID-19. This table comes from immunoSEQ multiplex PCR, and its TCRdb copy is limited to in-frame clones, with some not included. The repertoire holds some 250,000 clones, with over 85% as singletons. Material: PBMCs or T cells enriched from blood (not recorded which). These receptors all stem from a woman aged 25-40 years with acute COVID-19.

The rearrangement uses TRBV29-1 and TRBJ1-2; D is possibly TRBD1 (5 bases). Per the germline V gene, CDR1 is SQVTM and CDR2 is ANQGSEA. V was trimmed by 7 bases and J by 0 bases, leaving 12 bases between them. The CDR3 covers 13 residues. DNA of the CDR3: TGCAGCGCAACAGGAATTTCTAACTATGGCTACACCTTC. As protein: CSATGISNYGYTF.

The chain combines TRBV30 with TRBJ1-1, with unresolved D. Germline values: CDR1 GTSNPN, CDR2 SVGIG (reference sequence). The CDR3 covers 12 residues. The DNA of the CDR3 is TGTGCAGGAGGGCGTGGGAACACTGAAGCTTTCTTT. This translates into CAGGRGNTEAFF.

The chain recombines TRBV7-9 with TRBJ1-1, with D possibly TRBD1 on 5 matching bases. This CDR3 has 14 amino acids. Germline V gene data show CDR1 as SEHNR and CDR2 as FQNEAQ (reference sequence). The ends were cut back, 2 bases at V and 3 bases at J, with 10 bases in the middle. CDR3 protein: CASSLMGGHTEAFF. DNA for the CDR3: TGTGCCAGCAGCTTAATGGGGGGACACACTGAAGCTTTCTTT.

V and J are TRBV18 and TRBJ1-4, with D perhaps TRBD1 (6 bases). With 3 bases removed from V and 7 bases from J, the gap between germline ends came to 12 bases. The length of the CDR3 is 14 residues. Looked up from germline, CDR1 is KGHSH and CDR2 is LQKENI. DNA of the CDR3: TGTGCCAGCTCACCCACAGGGTACAGTGAAAAACTGTTTTTT. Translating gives CASSPTGYSEKLFF.

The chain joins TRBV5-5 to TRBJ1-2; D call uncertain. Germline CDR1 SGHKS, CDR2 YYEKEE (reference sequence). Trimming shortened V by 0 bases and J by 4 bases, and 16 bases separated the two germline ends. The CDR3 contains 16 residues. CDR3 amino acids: CASSLANGGRGYGYTF. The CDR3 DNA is TGTGCCAGCAGCTTGGCCAATGGAGGCCGCGGCTATGGCTACACCTTC.

CDR3 amino acids: CASSQDSTTNEKLFF. As DNA, the CDR3 is TGTGCCAGCAGCCAAGACAGTACAACTAATGAAAAACTGTTTTTT. The genes are TRBV4-2 and TRBJ1-4; D unresolved. The germline V gene encodes CDR1 LGHNA and CDR2 YNFKEQ. This CDR3 spans 15 amino acids. Trimming stripped 0 bases from V and 0 bases from J, with 5 bases between.

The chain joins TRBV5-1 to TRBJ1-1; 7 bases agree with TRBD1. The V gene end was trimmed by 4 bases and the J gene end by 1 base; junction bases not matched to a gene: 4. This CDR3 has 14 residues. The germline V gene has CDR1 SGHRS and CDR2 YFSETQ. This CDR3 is CASSGRTGNTEAFF. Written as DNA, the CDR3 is TGCGCCAGCAGCGGGCGGACAGGGAACACTGAAGCTTTCTTT.

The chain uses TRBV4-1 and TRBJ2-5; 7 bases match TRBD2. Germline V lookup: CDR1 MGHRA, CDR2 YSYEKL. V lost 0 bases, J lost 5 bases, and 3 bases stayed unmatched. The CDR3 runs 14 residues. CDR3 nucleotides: TGCGCCAGCAGCCAAGAAGCGGGGAGGGAGACCCAGTACTTC. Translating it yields CASSQEAGRETQYF.

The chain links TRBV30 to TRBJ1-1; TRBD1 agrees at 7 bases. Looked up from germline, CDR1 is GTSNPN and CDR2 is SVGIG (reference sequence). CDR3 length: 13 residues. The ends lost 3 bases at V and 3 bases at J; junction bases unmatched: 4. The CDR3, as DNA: TGTGCCTGGAGCGAGGACAGGCACACTGAAGCTTTCTTT. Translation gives CAWSEDRHTEAFF.

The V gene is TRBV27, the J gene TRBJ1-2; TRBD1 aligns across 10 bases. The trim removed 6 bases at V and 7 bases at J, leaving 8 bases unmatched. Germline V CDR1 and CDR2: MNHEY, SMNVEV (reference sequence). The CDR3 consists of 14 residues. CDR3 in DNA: TGTGCCAGCAGACCAGACAGGGGGCAGGGTGGCTACACCTTC. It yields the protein CASRPDRGQGGYTF.

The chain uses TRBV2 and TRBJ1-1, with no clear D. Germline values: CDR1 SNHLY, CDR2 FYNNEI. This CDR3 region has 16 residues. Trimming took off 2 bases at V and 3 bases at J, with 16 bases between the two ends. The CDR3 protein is CASSESFWVEDTEAFF. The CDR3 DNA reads TGTGCCAGCAGTGAAAGTTTTTGGGTGGAGGACACTGAAGCTTTCTTT.

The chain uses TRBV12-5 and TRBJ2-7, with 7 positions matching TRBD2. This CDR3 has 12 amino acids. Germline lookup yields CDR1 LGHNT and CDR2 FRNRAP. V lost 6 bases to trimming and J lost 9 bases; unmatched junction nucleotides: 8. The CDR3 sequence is CASGPREGLQYF. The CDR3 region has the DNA TGTGCTAGTGGCCCTAGGGAGGGCCTGCAGTACTTC.

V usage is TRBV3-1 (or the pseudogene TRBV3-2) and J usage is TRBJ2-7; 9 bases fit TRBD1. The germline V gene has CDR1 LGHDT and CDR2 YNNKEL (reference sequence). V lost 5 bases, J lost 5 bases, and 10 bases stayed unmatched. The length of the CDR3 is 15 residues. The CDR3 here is CASSFQGQGSHEQYF. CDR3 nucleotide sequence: TGTGCCAGCAGCTTTCAAGGACAGGGGTCCCACGAGCAGTACTTC.

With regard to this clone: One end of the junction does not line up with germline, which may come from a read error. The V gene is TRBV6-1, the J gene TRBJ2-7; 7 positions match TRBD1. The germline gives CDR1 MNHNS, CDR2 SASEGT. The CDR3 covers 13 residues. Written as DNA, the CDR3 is TGTGCCAGCCGTGACAGGGAACTTTACGAGCAGTACTTC. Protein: CASRDRELYEQYF.

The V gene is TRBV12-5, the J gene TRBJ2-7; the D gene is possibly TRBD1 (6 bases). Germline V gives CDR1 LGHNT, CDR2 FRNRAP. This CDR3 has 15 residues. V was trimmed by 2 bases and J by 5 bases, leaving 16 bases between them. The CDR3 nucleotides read TGTGCTAGTGGTTTGCCCAGACAGGTTGTCCACGAGCAGTACTTC. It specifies CASGLPRQVVHEQYF.

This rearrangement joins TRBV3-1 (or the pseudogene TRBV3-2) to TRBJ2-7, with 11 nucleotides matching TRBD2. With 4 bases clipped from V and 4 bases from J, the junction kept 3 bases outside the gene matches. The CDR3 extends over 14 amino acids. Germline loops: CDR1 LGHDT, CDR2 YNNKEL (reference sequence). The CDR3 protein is CASSPSGGQYEQYF. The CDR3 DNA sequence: TGTGCCAGCAGCCCTAGCGGGGGGCAGTACGAGCAGTACTTC.

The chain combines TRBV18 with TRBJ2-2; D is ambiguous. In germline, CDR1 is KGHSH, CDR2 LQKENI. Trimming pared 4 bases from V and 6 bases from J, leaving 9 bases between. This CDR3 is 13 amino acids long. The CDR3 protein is CASSQGDSGELFF. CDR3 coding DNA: TGTGCCAGCTCACAAGGAGACTCCGGGGAGCTGTTTTTT.

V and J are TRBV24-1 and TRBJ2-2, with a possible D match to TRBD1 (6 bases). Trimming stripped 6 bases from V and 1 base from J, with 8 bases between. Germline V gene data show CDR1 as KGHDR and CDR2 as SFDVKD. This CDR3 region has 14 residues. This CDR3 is CATSSRGNTGELFF. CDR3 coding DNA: TGTGCCACCAGTTCCAGGGGGAACACCGGGGAGCTGTTTTTT.

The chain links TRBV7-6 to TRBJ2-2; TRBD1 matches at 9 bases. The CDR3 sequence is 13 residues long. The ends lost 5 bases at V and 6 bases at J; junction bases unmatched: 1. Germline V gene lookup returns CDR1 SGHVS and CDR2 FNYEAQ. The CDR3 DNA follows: TGTGCCAGCAGCCGACAGGGGGCCGGGGAGCTGTTTTTT. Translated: CASSRQGAGELFF. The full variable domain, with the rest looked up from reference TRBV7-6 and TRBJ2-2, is GAGVSQSPRYKVTKRGQDVALRCDPISGHVSLYWYRQALGQGPEFLTYFNYEAQQDKSGLPNDRFSAERPEGSISTLTIQRTEQRDSAMYRCASSRQGAGELFFGEGSRLTVL.

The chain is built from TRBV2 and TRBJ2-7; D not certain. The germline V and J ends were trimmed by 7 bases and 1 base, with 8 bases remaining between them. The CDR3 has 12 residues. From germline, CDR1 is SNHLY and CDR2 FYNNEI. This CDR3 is CASIYDSYEQYF. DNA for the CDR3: TGTGCCAGCATCTACGATTCCTACGAGCAGTACTTC.